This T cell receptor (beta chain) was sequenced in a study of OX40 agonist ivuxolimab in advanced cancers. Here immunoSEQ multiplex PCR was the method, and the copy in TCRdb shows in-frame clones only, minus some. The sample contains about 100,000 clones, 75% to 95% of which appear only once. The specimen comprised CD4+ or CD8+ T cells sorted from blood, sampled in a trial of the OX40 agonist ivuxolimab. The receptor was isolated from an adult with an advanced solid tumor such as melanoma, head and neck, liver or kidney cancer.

CDR3 amino acids: CASSQAKRNTDTQYF. CDR3 DNA: TGCGCCAGCAGCCAAGCCAAGCGTAACACAGATACGCAGTATTTT. The J gene is TRBJ2-3, the V gene TRBV4-3, with D unclear. The germline CDR1 and CDR2 sequences are LGHNA and YSLEER. The CDR3 sequence is 15 residues long. Trimming removed 1 base from V and 2 bases from J, with 10 bases in between.